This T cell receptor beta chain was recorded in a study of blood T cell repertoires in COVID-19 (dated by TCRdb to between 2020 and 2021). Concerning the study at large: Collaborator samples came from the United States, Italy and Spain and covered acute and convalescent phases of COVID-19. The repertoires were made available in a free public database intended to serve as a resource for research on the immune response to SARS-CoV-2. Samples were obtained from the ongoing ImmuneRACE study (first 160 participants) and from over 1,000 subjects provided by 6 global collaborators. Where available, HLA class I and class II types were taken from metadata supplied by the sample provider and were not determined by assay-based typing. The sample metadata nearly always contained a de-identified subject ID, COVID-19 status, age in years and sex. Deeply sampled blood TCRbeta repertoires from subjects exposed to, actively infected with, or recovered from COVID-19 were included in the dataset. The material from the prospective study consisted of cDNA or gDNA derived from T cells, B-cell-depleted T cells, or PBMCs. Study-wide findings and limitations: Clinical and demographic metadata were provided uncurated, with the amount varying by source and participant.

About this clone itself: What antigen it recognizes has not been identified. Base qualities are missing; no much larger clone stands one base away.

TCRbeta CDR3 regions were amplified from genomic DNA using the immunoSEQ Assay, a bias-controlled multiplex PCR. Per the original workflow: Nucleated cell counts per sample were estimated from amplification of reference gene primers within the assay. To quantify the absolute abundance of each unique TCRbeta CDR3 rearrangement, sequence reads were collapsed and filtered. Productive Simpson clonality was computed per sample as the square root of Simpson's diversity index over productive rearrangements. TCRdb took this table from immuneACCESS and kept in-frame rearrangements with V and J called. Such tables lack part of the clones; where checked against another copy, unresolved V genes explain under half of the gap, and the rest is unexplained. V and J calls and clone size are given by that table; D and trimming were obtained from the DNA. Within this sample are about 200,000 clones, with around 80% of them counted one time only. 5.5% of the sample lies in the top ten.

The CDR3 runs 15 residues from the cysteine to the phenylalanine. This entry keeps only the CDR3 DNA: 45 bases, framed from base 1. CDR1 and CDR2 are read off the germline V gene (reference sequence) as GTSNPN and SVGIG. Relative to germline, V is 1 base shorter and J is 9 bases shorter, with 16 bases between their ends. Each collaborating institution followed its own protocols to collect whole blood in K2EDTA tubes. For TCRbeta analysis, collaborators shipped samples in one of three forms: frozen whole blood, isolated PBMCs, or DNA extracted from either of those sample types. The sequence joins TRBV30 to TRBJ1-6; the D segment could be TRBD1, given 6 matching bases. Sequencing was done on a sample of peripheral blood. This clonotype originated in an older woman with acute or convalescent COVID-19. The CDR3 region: CAWSEGQAVSSPLHF. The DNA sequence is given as TGTGCCTGGAGTGAGGGACAAGCGGTCAGTTCACCCCTCCACTTT.